This record covers a single TCR beta chain. Its target is unknown. The data derive from a study of siplizumab effects on memory and regulatory T cells. Germline CDR1 and CDR2: MNHEY and SVGAGI. V was pared by 8 bases and J by 8 bases, with 12 bases between. This CDR3 is 11 amino acids long. Per-sample assaying covered around 10^5 TCR templates. Here immunoSEQ multiplex PCR was the method, and the copy in TCRdb shows in-frame clones only, minus some. This sample has tens of thousands of clones, with 85% to 95% found just once. Study findings and constraints: The study found naive T cells seemingly more diverse than memory cells and seemingly major alloresponse contributors. In siplizumab conditions, mappable alloreactive CD4+ clones averaged about 69% Treg-derived, against under 30% in controls.

This TCR came from a human donor in good health. The gene calls are TRBV6-5 and TRBJ1-1, with D possibly being TRBD1 (5 bases). Material: CD8+ T cells sorted from blood. CDR3 residues: CASPGLGEAFF. The CDR3 DNA reads TGTGCCAGCCCGGGACTCGGGGAAGCTTTCTTT.